Sequencing of this T cell receptor (beta chain) was carried out in a study of cytomegalovirus exposure and HLA in healthy donors. The PCR employed 60 Vbeta primers together with 13 Jbeta primers. The table came from immunoSEQ multiplex PCR; TCRdb's copy has only in-frame clones and leaves some out. Of 150,000 to 200,000 clones detected, about 82% appear once; the ten largest clones hold around 1.6%. Germline values: CDR1 SGHRS, CDR2 YFSETQ. This CDR3 region has 13 residues. The J segment lost 5 bases and the V segment lost 0 bases, leaving 0 bases of the junction unmatched. As for this clone: Distinct nucleotide sequences in the sample also encode this CDR3.

The J gene is TRBJ1-1, the V gene TRBV5-1; 8 bases are shared with TRBD1. This clonotype originated in a man in his late teens or twenties in good health and CMV-seronegative. Input material: PBMCs. CDR3 loop: CASSLDRGTEAFF. The CDR3, as DNA: TGCGCCAGCAGCTTGGACAGGGGGACTGAAGCTTTCTTT.